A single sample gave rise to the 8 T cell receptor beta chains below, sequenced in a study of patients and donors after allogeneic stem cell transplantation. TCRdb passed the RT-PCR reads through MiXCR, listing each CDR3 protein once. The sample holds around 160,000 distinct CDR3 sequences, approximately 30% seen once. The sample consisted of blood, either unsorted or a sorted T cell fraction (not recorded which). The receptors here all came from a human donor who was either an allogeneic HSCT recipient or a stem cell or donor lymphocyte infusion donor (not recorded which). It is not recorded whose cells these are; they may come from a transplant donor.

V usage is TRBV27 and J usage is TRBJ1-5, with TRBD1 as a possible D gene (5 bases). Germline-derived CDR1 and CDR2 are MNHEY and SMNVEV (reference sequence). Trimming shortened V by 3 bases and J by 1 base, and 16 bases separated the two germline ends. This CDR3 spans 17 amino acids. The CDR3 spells CASSFSRRGGSNQPQHF. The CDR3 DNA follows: TGTGCCAGCAGTTTCTCTAGGCGGGGGGGAAGCAATCAGCCCCAGCATTTT.

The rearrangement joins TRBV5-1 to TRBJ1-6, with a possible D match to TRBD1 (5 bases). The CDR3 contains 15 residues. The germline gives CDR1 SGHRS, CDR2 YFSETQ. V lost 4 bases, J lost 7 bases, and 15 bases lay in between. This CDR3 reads CASSPHGALNSPLHF. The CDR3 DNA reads TGCGCCAGCAGCCCTCATGGGGCTCTGAATTCACCCCTCCACTTT.

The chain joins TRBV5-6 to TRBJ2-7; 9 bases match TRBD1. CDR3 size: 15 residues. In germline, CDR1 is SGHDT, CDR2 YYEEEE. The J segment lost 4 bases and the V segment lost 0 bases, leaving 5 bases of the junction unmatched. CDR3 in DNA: TGTGCCAGCAGCTTGGCCGGGACAGGGAATTACGAGCAGTACTTC. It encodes CASSLAGTGNYEQYF.

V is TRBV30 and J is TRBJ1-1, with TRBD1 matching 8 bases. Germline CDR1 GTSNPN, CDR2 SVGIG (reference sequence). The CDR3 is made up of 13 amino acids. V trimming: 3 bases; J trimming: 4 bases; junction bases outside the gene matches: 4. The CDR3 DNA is TGTGCCTGGAGACTACAGGGGGGCACTGAAGCTTTCTTT. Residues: CAWRLQGGTEAFF.

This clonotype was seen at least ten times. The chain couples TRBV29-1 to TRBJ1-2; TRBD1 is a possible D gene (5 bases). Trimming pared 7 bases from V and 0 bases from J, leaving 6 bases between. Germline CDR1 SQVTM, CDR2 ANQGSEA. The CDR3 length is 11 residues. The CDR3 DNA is TGCAGCGCGACAGCTAACTATGGCTACACCTTC. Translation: CSATANYGYTF.

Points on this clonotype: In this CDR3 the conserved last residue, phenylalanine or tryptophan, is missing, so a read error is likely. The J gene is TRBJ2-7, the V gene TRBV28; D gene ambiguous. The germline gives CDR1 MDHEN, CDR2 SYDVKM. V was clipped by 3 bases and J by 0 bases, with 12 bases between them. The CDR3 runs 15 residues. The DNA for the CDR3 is TGTGCCAGCAGTTTCAGTCCCTTCCCCTCCTACGAGCAGTACTCC. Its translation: CASSFSPFPSYEQYS.

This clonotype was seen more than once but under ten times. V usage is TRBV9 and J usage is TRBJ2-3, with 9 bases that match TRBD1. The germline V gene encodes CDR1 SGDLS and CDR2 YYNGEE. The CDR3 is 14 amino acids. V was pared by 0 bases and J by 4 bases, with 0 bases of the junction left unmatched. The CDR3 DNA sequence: TGTGCCAGCAGCGTAGGGACAGGGGCAGATACGCAGTATTTT. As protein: CASSVGTGADTQYF.

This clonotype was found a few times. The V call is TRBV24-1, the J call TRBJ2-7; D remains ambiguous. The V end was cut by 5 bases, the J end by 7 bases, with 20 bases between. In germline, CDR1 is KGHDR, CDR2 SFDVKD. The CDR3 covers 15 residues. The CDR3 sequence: CATSAHASSLGEQYF. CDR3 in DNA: TGTGCCACCAGTGCCCATGCGAGTTCGCTTGGTGAGCAGTACTTC.